These 6 T cell receptor beta chains were all obtained from the same sample, sequenced in a study of monozygotic twins with inflammatory bowel disease. Using the 5' RACE reads, TCRdb records one entry per CDR3 protein without DNA. This repertoire includes 400,000 to 500,000 distinct CDR3 sequences. The sequenced material came from blood. The receptors come from a human donor with ulcerative colitis or Crohn's disease, or a healthy co-twin of an affected twin (not recorded which).

This chain joins TRBV15 and TRBJ2-3; the TCRdb D gene call, TRBD2, has no DNA to confirm it. Germline V gene data show CDR1 as LNHNV and CDR2 as YYDKDF (reference sequence). The CDR3 runs 16 residues. The CDR3 protein is CATSRGLAGATDTQYF.

The chain employs TRBV3-1 and TRBJ2-6; TCRdb reports TRBD1, a call that lacks DNA to check it against. CDR1 is LGHDT and CDR2 is YNNKEL in the germline V gene (reference sequence). The CDR3 totals 17 residues. CDR3 in amino acids: CASSNGGGSSGANVLTF.

The chain uses TRBV12-3 or TRBV12-4 and TRBJ1-1; TCRdb's D gene call, TRBD1, goes unchecked for lack of DNA. The CDR3 runs to 12 residues. The CDR3 loop is CASSIRGTGAFF.

V usage is TRBV5-1 and J usage is TRBJ2-3. Germline CDR1 SGHRS, CDR2 YFSETQ. This CDR3 spans 14 amino acids. The CDR3 loop is CASSSTRSTDTQYF.

This chain uses TRBV2 with TRBJ1-1. This CDR3 is built from 12 residues. The germline CDR1 and CDR2 sequences are SNHLY and FYNNEI. CDR3 sequence: CASSAQNTEAFF.

V and J are TRBV5-6 and TRBJ2-1; with no DNA, the TCRdb D assignment of TRBD2 cannot be verified. Germline values: CDR1 SGHDT, CDR2 YYEEEE. This CDR3 has 14 amino acids. CDR3: CASSLRTSVSEQFF.